This TCR beta chain was retrieved from a study of human T cells and chemical hapten exposure. This clonotype showed up many times. Unique molecular identifiers were linked by the library to individual cDNA molecules. TCRdb independently ran MiXCR on the RACE reads; one entry per CDR3 protein. The sample has 25,000 to 35,000 distinct CDR3 sequences, 6.5% to 9% seen once. Noted time point: healthy volunteer bleed at 2 weeks. Unfractionated whole blood yielded the extracted total RNA. The V end was cut by 3 bases, the J end by 6 bases, with 18 bases between. The V gene's germline CDR1 is LNHDA and CDR2 SQIVND (reference sequence). The CDR3 is 16 residues long.

This rearrangement joins TRBV19 to TRBJ2-1; a possible D gene is TRBD1 (6 bases). The TCR comes from a human donor in good health. Some clones in this sample may be carry-over from other donors' samples. The sequenced sample was whole blood. This CDR3 reads CASSILARGTSNEQFF. As DNA, the CDR3 is TGTGCCAGTAGTATTCTAGCCAGGGGAACTAGCAATGAGCAGTTCTTC.